The 32 T cell receptor beta chains given below trace back to one sample, sequenced in a study of breast tumors, draining lymph nodes, adjacent tissues. TCRdb re-called the multiplex PCR reads through MiXCR, storing one row per CDR3 protein. The table has some 170,000 distinct CDR3 sequences, 33% seen once; the top ten hold about 4.1%. Axillary draining lymph nodes of breast cancer patients supplied the node samples. The sequencing input was axillary lymph node tissue. The receptors were sampled from a female donor with breast cancer. Some clones in this sample may be carry-over from other donors' samples.

This clonotype showed up many times. The J gene is TRBJ2-1, the V gene TRBV7-9; no clear D gene. V was trimmed by 5 bases and J by 2 bases, leaving 19 bases between them. Per germline, CDR1 SEHNR and CDR2 FQNEAQ (reference sequence). The CDR3 totals 17 residues. The CDR3: CASSPPSSLRAYNEQFF. DNA of the CDR3: TGTGCCAGCAGCCCTCCCTCTTCACTACGGGCCTACAATGAGCAGTTCTTC. Drawing the rest from reference TRBV7-9 and TRBJ2-1, the complete variable domain is DTGVSQNPRHKITKRGQNVTFRCDPISEHNRLYWYRQTLGQGPEFLTYFQNEAQLEKSRLLSDRFSAERPKGSFSTLEIQRTEQGDSAMYLCASSPPSSLRAYNEQFFGPGTRLTVL.

The table lists this clonotype with many counts. The rearrangement links TRBV11-2 to TRBJ1-3; D is unresolved. V lost 1 base and J lost 0, with 13 bases in between. CDR1 is SGHAT, CDR2 FQNNGV, per germline. This CDR3 comprises 17 residues. Here the CDR3 reads CASSLAPGLHSGNTIYF. CDR3 in DNA: TGTGCCAGCAGCTTAGCCCCCGGCCTTCACTCTGGAAACACCATATATTTT. The full variable domain, completed using reference TRBV11-2 and TRBJ1-3, is EAGVAQSPRYKIIEKRQSVAFWCNPISGHATLYWYQQILGQGPKLLIQFQNNGVVDDSQLPKDRFSAERLKGVDSTLKIQPAKLEDSAVYLCASSLAPGLHSGNTIYFGEGSWLTVV.

This clonotype was observed a single time. The rearrangement links TRBV5-1 to TRBJ2-1; weak D call: TRBD1 (6 bases). The better agreement between TRBJ1-1 and the DNA end casts doubt on the J call. The CDR3 is 13 residues long. Germline V gene sequence: CDR1 SGHRS, CDR2 YFSETQ. The CDR3 here is CASSSDRPGGAFF. Here the CDR3 DNA reads TGCGCCAGCAGCTCCGACAGGCCGGGAGGTGCTTTCTTT.

This clonotype has ten or more counts. It may be a read error: a sequence one base away is much more abundant. The chain uses TRBV20-1 and TRBJ2-5; 7 nucleotides line up with TRBD2. The CDR3 contains 16 residues. The junction had 14 bases not matched to a gene; V was cut back by 3 bases and J by 4 bases. CDR1 and CDR2 (germline): DFQATT, SNEGSKA (reference sequence). Here the CDR3 reads CSARYPSGKARETQYF. The CDR3 DNA reads as TGCAGTGCTAGGTATCCTAGCGGCAAGGCAAGAGAGACCCAGTACTTC.

This clonotype was counted between two and nine times. A read error may be the cause here, since a much bigger clone is one base away. This rearrangement joins TRBV12-3 or TRBV12-4 to TRBJ1-2; maybe TRBD1 (6 bases). The CDR3 contains 13 residues. Trimming removed 5 bases at V and 4 bases at J, with 11 bases between. The DNA for the CDR3 is TGTGCCAGCAGTGTAACAGGGTGCTATGGCTACACCTTC. Translation gives CASSVTGCYGYTF.

This clonotype was seen repeatedly, ten times or more. CDR3: CASSSRGVSSGANVLTF. DNA for the CDR3: TGTGCCAGCAGCTCCAGGGGGGTCTCCTCTGGGGCCAACGTCCTGACTTTC. The chain couples TRBV13 to TRBJ2-6; D is possibly TRBD1 (7 bases). This CDR3 has 17 residues. V was shortened by 4 bases and J by 0 bases, with 13 bases between the two germline ends. The V gene's germline CDR1 is PRHDT and CDR2 FYEKMQ (reference sequence).

To note about this clonotype: One end of the junction varies from germline; a read error may be responsible. J is TRBJ1-6 and V is TRBV6-5, with 7 bases fitting TRBD1. CDR3 length equals 15 residues. CDR1 and CDR2 from the germline V gene are MNHEY and SVGAGI. CDR3 residues: CASTPDRANNPPLHF. DNA for the CDR3: TGTGCCAGCACCCCAGACAGGGCAAATAATCCACCCCTCCACTTT.

This clonotype was recorded at least ten times. The chain recombines TRBV27 with TRBJ2-7; 9 nucleotides match TRBD2. The CDR3 sequence is 15 residues long. V dropped 3 bases and J dropped 2; count of bases not matched to a gene: 5. Germline CDR1 and CDR2: MNHEY and SMNVEV (reference sequence). CDR3 loop: CASSLASGNPYEQYF. DNA for the CDR3: TGTGCCAGCAGTTTGGCTAGCGGGAACCCCTACGAGCAGTACTTC.

As for this clonotype: It is likely a read error, because the conserved phenylalanine at the end of the CDR3 is missing. The chain recombines TRBV20-1 with TRBJ2-7; TRBD2 matches at 11 bases. Germline CDR1 reads DFQATT; CDR2 reads SNEGSKA (reference sequence). The CDR3 runs 15 residues. Germline trimming cut 0 bases from V and 0 bases from J; bases unmatched to any gene: 1. In DNA form, the CDR3 reads TGCAGTGCTAGAGATCTAGCGGGAGGCTCCTACGAGCAGTACCTC. Protein product: CSARDLAGGSYEQYL.

The table lists this clonotype with many counts. J is TRBJ1-4 and V is TRBV20-1, with D perhaps matching TRBD1 (6 bases). Germline-derived CDR1 and CDR2 are DFQATT and SNEGSKA (reference sequence). V dropped 3 bases and J dropped 10 bases, with 12 bases sitting between them. The CDR3 has 12 amino acids. The CDR3 sequence is CSARGTQRKLFF. The CDR3, as DNA: TGCAGTGCTAGGGGGACACAGCGAAAACTGTTTTTT.

This clonotype occurred many times. The chain couples TRBV20-1 to TRBJ2-1; a weak D match, TRBD2 (5 bases). V was shortened by 3 bases and J by 7 bases, with 19 bases between the two germline ends. The length of the CDR3 is 15 residues. Germline values: CDR1 DFQATT, CDR2 SNEGSKA (reference sequence). Here the CDR3 DNA reads TGCAGTGCTAGGGACGGCGGCCCCCCGGGGAATGAGCAGTTCTTC. Translating it yields CSARDGGPPGNEQFF.

The V gene is TRBV6-2 or TRBV6-3, the J gene TRBJ2-1, with 9 positions matching TRBD2. Germline loops: CDR1 MNHEY, CDR2 SVGEGT. This CDR3 has 16 amino acids. V lost 5 bases to trimming and J lost 8 bases; unmatched junction nucleotides: 13. CDR3 amino acids: CASSPSAAGGRDEQFF. DNA of the CDR3: TGTGCCAGCAGTCCCTCTGCAGCGGGAGGACGGGATGAGCAGTTCTTC.

About this clonotype itself: In this CDR3 the conserved last residue, phenylalanine or tryptophan, is missing, so a read error is likely. This chain links TRBV15 with TRBJ2-5; D is perhaps TRBD1 or TRBD2 (5 bases each). The CDR3 sequence is 12 residues long. V lost 5 bases to trimming and J lost 7 bases, with 11 bases between them. Germline CDR1 and CDR2: LNHNV and YYDKDF (reference sequence). The CDR3 DNA is TGTGCCACCAGCCCGGGACCCGGGACCCAGTACCTC. Its protein is CATSPGPGTQYL.

This clonotype was observed many times. As DNA, the CDR3 is TGCGCCAGCAGCCAAGATTCGGGGGGGCATCAGCCCCAGCATTTT. Translation gives CASSQDSGGHQPQHF. The genes are TRBV4-1 and TRBJ1-5; tentatively, D is TRBD1 (6 bases). This CDR3 region has 15 residues. In germline, CDR1 is MGHRA, CDR2 YSYEKL. V lost 0 bases, J lost 5 bases, and 11 bases lay in between.

This clonotype was seen at least ten times. The chain is built from TRBV5-5 and TRBJ2-3; TRBD1 matches 7 bases. The CDR3 consists of 15 residues. Germline V CDR1 and CDR2: SGHKS, YYEKEE (reference sequence). V gave up 3 bases and J gave up 4 bases; unmatched junction bases: 8. The CDR3 sequence: CASSSSRDSADTQYF. The DNA of the CDR3 is TGTGCCAGCAGCTCGTCCCGGGACAGTGCAGATACGCAGTATTTT.

This clonotype has a count of ten or more. This rearrangement joins TRBV3-1 to TRBJ2-1; TRBD2 matches 16 bases. The CDR3 length is 18 residues. V lost 4 bases to trimming and J lost 12 bases; unmatched junction nucleotides: 15. Germline CDR1 LGHDT, CDR2 YNNKEL (reference sequence). The chain's CDR3 is CASSRFQRGLAGGLGQFF. CDR3 in DNA: TGTGCCAGCAGCCGCTTCCAACGGGGACTAGCGGGGGGGTTGGGGCAGTTCTTC.

In this sample, this clonotype turned up many times. As DNA, the CDR3 is TGCGCCAGCAGCTTTACGGGGGATGGCTACACCTTC. Translation: CASSFTGDGYTF. The chain carries TRBV5-1 and TRBJ1-2; the D gene is possibly TRBD1 (5 bases). The CDR3 covers 12 residues. Trimming shortened V by 2 bases and J by 6 bases, and 8 bases separated the two germline ends. Germline V gene data show CDR1 as SGHRS and CDR2 as YFSETQ.

This clonotype was detected ten times or more. The chain joins TRBV9 to TRBJ1-4; D possibly corresponds to TRBD1 (5 bases). The CDR3 is 15 residues long. V dropped 4 bases and J dropped 4 bases, with 14 bases sitting between them. The germline V gene encodes CDR1 SGDLS and CDR2 YYNGEE. This chain's CDR3 is CASSLNQGYNEKLFF. The CDR3 DNA reads TGTGCCAGCAGCCTAAACCAGGGATATAATGAAAAACTGTTTTTT. The full variable domain, its missing parts supplied by reference TRBV9 and TRBJ1-4, is DSGVTQTPKHLITATGQRVTLRCSPRSGDLSVYWYQQSLDQGLQFLIQYYNGEERAKGNILERFSAQQFPDLHSELNLSSLELGDSALYFCASSLNQGYNEKLFFGSGTQLSVL.

Of note for this clonotype: One junction end does not reproduce the germline sequence, and a read error may be involved. V usage is TRBV20-1 and J usage is TRBJ2-7, with 8 bases aligning to TRBD1. Germline CDR1 is DFQATT and CDR2 is SNEGSKA (reference sequence). The CDR3 runs to 12 residues. CDR3 in DNA: TGCAGTATCGGACAGGGACCTCACGAGCACTACTTC. It encodes CSIGQGPHEHYF.

This clonotype was observed at least ten times. A single base separates this from a much larger clone, so it may be a read error. The V call is TRBV6-6, the J call TRBJ2-2; D is unclear. The CDR3 runs to 12 residues. Germline CDR1 and CDR2: MNHNY and SVGAGI (reference sequence). The CDR3: CASSHSAGELFF. CDR3 coding DNA: TGTGCCAGCAGTCACTCGGCAGGGGAGCTGTTTTTT.

V is TRBV9 and J is TRBJ2-6; 11 bases are a match to TRBD2. Trimming cost V 3 bases and J 2 bases; bases outside gene matches: 7. CDR3 length equals 18 residues. Germline assignment: CDR1 SGDLS and CDR2 YYNGEE. CDR3 in DNA: TGTGCCAGCAGCGAAAGTGGTAGCGGGGGGGCTGGGGCCAACGTCCTGACTTTC. This translates into CASSESGSGGAGANVLTF.

There are many counts of this clonotype. The V call is TRBV7-3, the J call TRBJ1-4; the match to TRBD1 covers 10 bases. The CDR3 spans 17 residues. Losses at the gene ends were 1 base for V and 4 bases for J; bases not matched to a gene: 6. Germline loops: CDR1 SGHTA, CDR2 FQGTGA. CDR3 DNA sequence: TGTGCCAGCAGCTTAAGTAGGTGGGACAGGGGTAATGAAAAACTGTTTTTT. Translating it yields CASSLSRWDRGNEKLFF.

The table lists this clonotype with many counts. The chain links TRBV5-5 to TRBJ2-2; 9 positions agree with TRBD2. The germline V gene has CDR1 SGHKS and CDR2 YYEKEE (reference sequence). This CDR3 region has 15 residues. V lost 2 bases to trimming and J lost 4 bases; unmatched junction nucleotides: 3. CDR3 bases: TGTGCCAGCAGCTTAAGCGGGGGGTCCACCGGGGAGCTGTTTTTT. Amino acids: CASSLSGGSTGELFF.

Notes on this clonotype: A junction boundary mismatches the germline segment, possibly from a read error. The V and J genes are TRBV10-2 and TRBJ2-5, with D unresolved. The CDR3 covers 14 residues. Germline CDR1 WSHSY, CDR2 SAAADI. CDR3 residues: CAISPDLCQETQYF. CDR3 bases: TGCGCCATCAGTCCGGACCTGTGCCAAGAGACCCAGTACTTC.

This rearrangement joins TRBV5-4 to TRBJ2-3, with 9 nucleotides matching TRBD1. This CDR3 is 16 amino acids long. Germline V gene data show CDR1 as SGHNT and CDR2 as YYREEE (reference sequence). V was pared by 1 base and J by 1 base, with 4 bases of the junction left unmatched. CDR3 amino acids: CASSLRGTGRTDTQYF. CDR3 nucleotide sequence: TGTGCCAGCAGCTTGAGAGGGACAGGGCGCACAGATACGCAGTATTTT.

V and J are TRBV7-2 and TRBJ2-1; 13 bases are shared with TRBD2. The germline V gene has CDR1 SGHTA and CDR2 FQGNSA. The V gene end was trimmed by 3 bases and the J gene end by 2 bases; junction bases not matched to a gene: 1. The CDR3 is made up of 16 amino acids. The CDR3 is CASSLGLAGTYNEQFF. The CDR3 DNA sequence: TGTGCCAGCAGCTTGGGACTAGCGGGGACCTACAATGAGCAGTTCTTC.

The chain is built from TRBV5-4 and TRBJ1-2; the D is unclear. Trimming took 5 bases from V and 7 from J, leaving 12 bases between them. Germline CDR1 reads SGHNT; CDR2 reads YYREEE (reference sequence). This CDR3 comprises 12 residues. CDR3 loop: CASRREKTGYTF. CDR3 bases: TGTGCCAGCAGAAGGGAGAAGACTGGCTACACCTTC.

J is TRBJ2-7 and V is TRBV20-1; TRBD2 matches 13 bases. The CDR3 spans 12 residues. Germline CDR1 DFQATT, CDR2 SNEGSKA (reference sequence). The CDR3 DNA follows: TGCAGACTAGCGGGAGGGCCACACGAGCAGTACTTC. Protein: CRLAGGPHEQYF.

This clonotype was counted at least ten times. The V gene is TRBV3-1, the J gene TRBJ1-5; a possible D gene is TRBD1 (6 bases). Germline V gene lookup returns CDR1 LGHDT and CDR2 YNNKEL (reference sequence). Trimming took 0 bases from V and 6 from J, leaving 12 bases between them. The CDR3 is 15 amino acids. In DNA form, the CDR3 reads TGTGCCAGCAGCCAAGAGGGCAGGGGAGGTCAGCCCCAGCATTTT. Residues: CASSQEGRGGQPQHF.

The table lists this clonotype with many counts. V gene TRBV5-1 combines with J gene TRBJ2-6; a weak D match, TRBD1 (6 bases). Germline CDR1 and CDR2: SGHRS and YFSETQ. Trimming stripped 4 bases from V and 4 bases from J, with 15 bases between. This CDR3 has 16 residues. In DNA form, the CDR3 reads TGCGCCAGCAGCAGCACAGGGTTCTCAGGGGCCAACGTCCTGACTTTC. This translates into CASSSTGFSGANVLTF.

This clonotype has at least ten counts. This may be a read error: a much more frequent sequence differs by one nucleotide. The V call is TRBV7-9, the J call TRBJ2-5, with D unclear. V lost 0 bases and J lost 6, with 23 bases in between. Germline CDR1 and CDR2: SEHNR and FQNEAQ (reference sequence). The CDR3 runs 18 residues. The CDR3 nucleotides read TGTGCCAGCAGCTTAGCAAGGACGTCGGGCGGAGAGCAACAGACCCAGTACTTC. Protein sequence: CASSLARTSGGEQQTQYF.

The table lists this clonotype with many counts. The chain carries TRBV2 and TRBJ1-5; no reliable D call. Germline assignment: CDR1 SNHLY and CDR2 FYNNEI. Between the trimmed V and J ends, which lost 7 bases and 4 bases, there was a span of 11 bases. This CDR3 has 13 amino acids. The CDR3: CASNRQVNQPQHF. DNA of the CDR3: TGTGCCAGCAATCGGCAGGTAAATCAGCCCCAGCATTTT.